This T cell receptor (beta chain) emerged from a study of T cells after yellow fever vaccination. This CDR3 is 15 amino acids long. In germline, CDR1 is SGHAT, CDR2 FQNNGV. V was clipped by 4 bases and J by 5 bases, with 14 bases between them. MiXCR, applied by TCRdb to the 5' RACE reads, yields one record per CDR3 protein. The repertoire has about 550,000 distinct CDR3 sequences, about 19% of them found once; the top ten carry 13% to 15%. This chain links TRBV11-2 with TRBJ2-2; D is possibly TRBD2 (6 bases). The receptor comes from a man under 40 who received the YFV17D yellow fever vaccine. Sequencing used PBMCs, obtained 15 days after the yellow fever booster vaccination. This CDR3 reads CASSSVGGRTGELFF. The CDR3 nucleotides read TGTGCCAGCAGCTCCGTTGGAGGGAGGACCGGGGAGCTGTTTTTT.